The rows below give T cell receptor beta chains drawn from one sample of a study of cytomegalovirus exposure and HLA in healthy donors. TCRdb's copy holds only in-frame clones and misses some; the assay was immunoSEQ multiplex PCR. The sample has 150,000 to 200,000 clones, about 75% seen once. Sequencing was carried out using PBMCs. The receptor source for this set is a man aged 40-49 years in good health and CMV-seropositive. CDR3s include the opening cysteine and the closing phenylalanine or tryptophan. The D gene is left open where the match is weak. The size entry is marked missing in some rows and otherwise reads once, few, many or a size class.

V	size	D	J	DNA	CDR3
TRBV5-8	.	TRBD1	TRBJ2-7	TGTGCCAGCAGCCGGGGACAGGGGACCTACGAGCAGTACTTC	CASSRGQGTYEQYF
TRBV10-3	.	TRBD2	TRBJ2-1	TGTGCCATCACGGGGACTAGCGGGAGTTCCAATGAGCAGTTCTTC	CAITGTSGSSNEQFF
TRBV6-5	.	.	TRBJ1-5	TGTGCCAGCAGTTACAAGGGGTATGGGAGCAATCAGCCCCAGCATTTT	CASSYKGYGSNQPQHF
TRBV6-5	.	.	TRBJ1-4	TGTGCCAGCAGTTACTGGAGGATCGGGGGTAATGAAAAACTGTTTTTT	CASSYWRIGGNEKLFF
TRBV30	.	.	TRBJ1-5	TGTGCCTGGAGTGGAACAGGCGGTCAGCCCCAGCATTTT	CAWSGTGGQPQHF
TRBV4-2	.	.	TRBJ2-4	TGTGCCAGCAGCCGCCCTGACAGAAACAGTCAGTACTTC	CASSRPDRNSQYF
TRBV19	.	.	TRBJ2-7	TGTGCCAGTAGTATCTCGGTGGGCGTCCCCTACGAGCAGTACTTC	CASSISVGVPYEQYF
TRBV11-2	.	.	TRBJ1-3	TGTGCCAGCAGCTTAGAGGACGGGGGCTCTGGAAACACCATATATTTT	CASSLEDGGSGNTIYF
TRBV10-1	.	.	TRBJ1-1	TGCGCCAGCAGTGATTATGGGGCGGGGGCCACTGAAGCTTTCTTT	CASSDYGAGATEAFF
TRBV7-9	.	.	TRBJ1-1	TGTGCCAGCAGCCGCCCGGGTTGGGGGGGAAGTCCTGAAGCTTTCTTT	CASSRPGWGGSPEAFF
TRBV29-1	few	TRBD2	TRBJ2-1	TGCAGCGTTGCGGCTAGCGGAGCCAATGAGCAGTTCTTC	CSVAASGANEQFF
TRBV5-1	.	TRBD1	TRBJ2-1	TGCGCCAGCATGGTCCTGGGGACAGGTACTATGAATGAGCAGTTCTTC	CASMVLGTGTMNEQFF
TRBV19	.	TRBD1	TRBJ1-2	TGTGCCAGTAGTATATCCTCAGTCGGGACAGGGAATGGCTACACCTTC	CASSISSVGTGNGYTF
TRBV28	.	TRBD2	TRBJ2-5	TGTGCCAGCAGTTTTTCTACCGGGACTAGCGGGAGAAGAAGTGAGACCCAGTACTTC	CASSFSTGTSGRRSETQYF
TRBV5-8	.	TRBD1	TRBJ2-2	TGTGCCAGCAGCTTACAGGGGACGAACACCGGGGAGCTGTTTTTT	CASSLQGTNTGELFF
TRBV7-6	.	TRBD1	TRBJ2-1	TGTGCCAGCAGCTGGCTTACAGGGGGCAATGAGCAGTTCTTC	CASSWLTGGNEQFF
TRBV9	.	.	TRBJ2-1	TGTGCCAGCAGCGTTTTAGCCCAAACCTACAATGAGCAGTTCTTC	CASSVLAQTYNEQFF
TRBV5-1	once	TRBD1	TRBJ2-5	TGCGCCAGCAGCTTGGCTCCCCTGGGGACAGGGGGAGAGACCCAGTACTTC	CASSLAPLGTGGETQYF
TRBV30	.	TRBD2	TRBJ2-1	TGTGCCTGGAGTTGGGCACTCAGCGGGAGTTCCTACAATGAGCAGTTCTTC	CAWSWALSGSSYNEQFF
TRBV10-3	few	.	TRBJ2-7	TGTGCCATCAGTGATCAAGGGGGAAGAAGCGAGCAGTACTTC	CAISDQGGRSEQYF